These T cell receptor beta chains were read from a single sample in a study of naive CD8 T cells in extremely preterm neonates. TCRdb keeps only in-frame clones here, not all; method: immunoSEQ multiplex PCR. The repertoire has 20,000 to 30,000 clones, around 89% of them found once; the top ten carry 0.8% to 0.95%. Source material: naive CD8+ T cells from cord blood. These receptors were taken from a boy who was born preterm. The CDR3 runs from the conserved cysteine through the conserved F or W. The D gene is left open where the match is weak. Rows give clone size only sometimes, using once, few, many, or a class for an expanded clone.

TRBJ2-7	TRBV19	-	TRBD1	TGTGCCAGTAGTATCAGGGGGTACGAGCAGTACTTC	CASSIRGYEQYF
TRBJ1-2	TRBV27	once	TRBD1	TGTGCCAGCAGTTGGACAGGGGGCTTCTATGGCTACACCTTC	CASSWTGGFYGYTF
TRBJ2-7	TRBV27	-	TRBD1	TGTGCCAGCAGTACCATCGGGGGACAGGGGCAGGGGCAGTACTTC	CASSTIGGQGQGQYF
TRBJ2-7	TRBV19	-	-	TGTGCCAGTAGTTATTCCGGTGTCTACGAGCAGTACTTC	CASSYSGVYEQYF
TRBJ2-7	TRBV27	-	TRBD1	TGTGCCAGCAGTTTAGGGACAGGGGGCGAGCAGTACTTC	CASSLGTGGEQYF
TRBJ2-1	TRBV7-9	-	TRBD2	TGTGCCAGCAGCGACGGGACTAGCGGGGGGACCTACAATGAGCAGTTCTTC	CASSDGTSGGTYNEQFF
TRBJ2-5	TRBV21-1	once	-	TGTGCCAGCAGCACAGGGGGCCAAGAGACCCAGTACTTC	CASSTGGQETQYF
TRBJ1-1	TRBV27	-	-	TGTGCCAGCAGTTTGGGGGGGAACACTGAAGCTTTCTTT	CASSLGGNTEAFF
TRBJ2-7	TRBV11-2	-	TRBD2	TGTGCCAGCAGCTTCGGGACTAGCGGGGGTTACGAGCAGTACTTC	CASSFGTSGGYEQYF
TRBJ2-5	TRBV12-5	-	-	TGTGCTAGTGGTTTGGAGACCCAGTACTTC	CASGLETQYF
TRBJ2-3	TRBV7-3	-	TRBD2	TGTGCCAGCAGCCCGACTAGCGGGGGTCCCAGTACGCAGTATTTT	CASSPTSGGPSTQYF
TRBJ2-3	TRBV7-9	-	-	TGTGCCAGCGACGCTTGGGCTTATACCACAGATACGCAGTATTTT	CASDAWAYTTDTQYF
TRBJ1-2	TRBV11-2	-	TRBD1	TGTGCCAGCAGCTTAGCAGGGGGTGGTGGCTACACCTTC	CASSLAGGGGYTF
TRBJ2-1	TRBV27	-	TRBD2	TGTGCCAGCAGTTTACTAGCGGGGGGGCTATACAATGAGCAGTTCTTC	CASSLLAGGLYNEQFF
TRBJ1-1	TRBV7-6	-	-	TGTGCCAGCAGCCCCGACAACACTGAAGCTTTCTTT	CASSPDNTEAFF
TRBJ2-6	TRBV27	-	-	TGTGCCAGCAGTTTGGGGTCTGGGGCCAACGTCCTGACTTTC	CASSLGSGANVLTF
TRBJ1-2	TRBV6-5	-	TRBD1	TGTGCCAGCAGTTACTCGACAGGGTATGGCTACACCTTC	CASSYSTGYGYTF
TRBJ2-3	TRBV7-6	-	-	TGTGCCAGCAGCTTAGCGGGGGGGCCTATAACAGATACGCAGTATTTT	CASSLAGGPITDTQYF
TRBJ2-5	TRBV4-1	-	TRBD1	TGCGCCAGCAGCCAAAGACTGGACAGGGGGCAAGAGACCCAGTACTTC	CASSQRLDRGQETQYF
TRBJ1-2	TRBV10-3	-	-	TGTGCCATCAGTGAATCTGGGGGCTACACCTTC	CAISESGGYTF
TRBJ2-3	TRBV9	-	TRBD1	TGTGCCAGCAGCCCGGGACAGGGCACAGATACGCAGTATTTT	CASSPGQGTDTQYF
TRBJ2-5	TRBV10-2	-	TRBD2	TGCGCCAGCAGTGGGACTAGCGGGGAGACCCAGTACTTC	CASSGTSGETQYF
TRBJ1-1	TRBV7-9	-	TRBD1	TGTGCCAGCAGCTCAGGGGGCTCTGAAGCTTTCTTT	CASSSGGSEAFF
TRBJ2-1	TRBV4-1	-	-	TGCGCCAGCAGCCAACAGGGTGAGCAGTTCTTC	CASSQQGEQFF
TRBJ2-3	TRBV21-1	-	-	TGTGCCAGCAGCAAAAGGGCTAGCGGGGGGAGTGATACGCAGTATTTT	CASSKRASGGSDTQYF
TRBJ1-2	TRBV9	-	-	TGTGCCAGCAGCGTAGAGGGGGACAACTATGGCTACACCTTC	CASSVEGDNYGYTF
TRBJ2-7	TRBV21-1	-	-	TGTGCCAGCAGCACGGTGCGACCGGCCGAGCAGTACTTC	CASSTVRPAEQYF
TRBJ2-3	TRBV2	-	-	TGTGCCAGGGACACAGATACGCAGTATTTT	CARDTDTQYF
TRBJ2-1	TRBV5-1	-	TRBD1	TGCGCCAGCAGCTGGACAGGGGGTTACAATGAGCAGTTCTTC	CASSWTGGYNEQFF
TRBJ1-4	TRBV10-1	-	-	TGCGCCAGCAGTGAGACAGGTGAAAAACTGTTTTTT	CASSETGEKLFF
TRBJ1-2	TRBV30	-	-	TGTGCCTGGAGTGGGACAGTCTATGGCTACACCTTC	CAWSGTVYGYTF
TRBJ2-7	TRBV10-3	-	-	TGTGCCATCAGTCCAGGGGCCAGCTCCTACGAGCAGTACTTC	CAISPGASSYEQYF
TRBJ2-2	TRBV20-1	-	-	TGCAGTGCTCCGAACACCGGGGAGCTGTTTTTT	CSAPNTGELFF
TRBJ2-3	TRBV9	-	-	TGTGCCAGCAGCGTAGACACAGATACGCAGTATTTT	CASSVDTDTQYF
TRBJ2-3	TRBV4-1	few	TRBD2	TGCGCCAGCAGCCAACTAGCGGGGGGCACAGATACGCAGTATTTT	CASSQLAGGTDTQYF
TRBJ2-3	TRBV7-9	-	TRBD2	TGTGCCAGCAGCTTACGGGGGGGCACAGATACGCAGTATTTT	CASSLRGGTDTQYF
TRBJ2-2	TRBV11-1	-	-	TGTGCCAGCAGCTTAGCGGGGGGGAACACCGGGGAGCTGTTTTTT	CASSLAGGNTGELFF
TRBJ2-4	TRBV5-8	-	-	TGTGCCAGCAGCGGACGGACAGCCAAAAACATTCAGTACTTC	CASSGRTAKNIQYF
TRBJ2-3	TRBV5-1	-	TRBD2	TGCGCCAGCAGCTTCCTAGCGGGGGATACAGATACGCAGTATTTT	CASSFLAGDTDTQYF
TRBJ2-2	TRBV4-1	-	TRBD2	TGCGCCAGCAGCCAAGGACTAGCGGGGGCCGGGGAGCTGTTTTTT	CASSQGLAGAGELFF
TRBJ1-2	TRBV6-1	-	TRBD1	TGTGCCAGCAGTGACAGGGGGCTAAAGGGCTACACCTTC	CASSDRGLKGYTF
TRBJ2-5	TRBV28	-	-	TGTGCCAGCAGTTTGGGGGAGACCCAGTACTTC	CASSLGETQYF
TRBJ1-1	TRBV5-1	once	-	TGCGCCAGCAGCCCCCTTATGAACACTGAAGCTTTCTTT	CASSPLMNTEAFF